This T cell receptor (beta chain) is from a study of T cells in localized non-small cell lung cancer. Study results and caveats: In adjacent lung, a median roughly 58 of the top 100 tumor clones were found.

The V gene lost 2 bases and the J gene lost 1 base, with 11 bases spanning the gap. The CDR3 contains 15 residues. Germline V CDR1 and CDR2: SGHRS, YFSETQ. The data were produced by immunoSEQ multiplex PCR, yet TCRdb's version contains in-frame clones alone and is incomplete. The table shows roughly 66,000 clones, with 75% to 90% occurring only once. In this sample, this clone turned up once. The antigen is unknown. The chain is built from TRBV5-1 and TRBJ2-3; tentatively, D is TRBD1 or TRBD2 (5 bases each). The origin of this receptor is a woman aged 35 to 69 with stage I lung adenocarcinoma. Sample: peripheral blood, taken before any cancer treatment. This chain's CDR3 is CASSFLGAGTDTQYF. DNA for the CDR3: TGCGCCAGCAGCTTTCTCGGGGCGGGCACAGATACGCAGTATTTT.